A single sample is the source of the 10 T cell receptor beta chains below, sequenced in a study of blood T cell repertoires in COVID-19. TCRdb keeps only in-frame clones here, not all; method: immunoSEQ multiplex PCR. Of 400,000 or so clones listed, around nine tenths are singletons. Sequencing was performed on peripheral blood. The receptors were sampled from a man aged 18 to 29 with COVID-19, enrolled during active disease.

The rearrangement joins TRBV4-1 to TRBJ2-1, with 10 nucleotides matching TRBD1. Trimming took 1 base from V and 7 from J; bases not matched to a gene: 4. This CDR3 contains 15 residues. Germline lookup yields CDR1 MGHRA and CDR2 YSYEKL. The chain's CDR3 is CASSQAGQGWNEQFF. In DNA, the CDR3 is TGCGCCAGCAGCCAAGCGGGACAGGGGTGGAATGAGCAGTTCTTC.

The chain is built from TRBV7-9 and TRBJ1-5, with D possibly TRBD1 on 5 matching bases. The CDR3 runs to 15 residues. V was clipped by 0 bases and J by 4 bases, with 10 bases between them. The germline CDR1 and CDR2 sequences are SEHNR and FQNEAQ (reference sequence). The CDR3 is CASSLARAGNQPQHF. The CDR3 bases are TGTGCCAGCAGCTTAGCTCGGGCAGGGAATCAGCCCCAGCATTTT.

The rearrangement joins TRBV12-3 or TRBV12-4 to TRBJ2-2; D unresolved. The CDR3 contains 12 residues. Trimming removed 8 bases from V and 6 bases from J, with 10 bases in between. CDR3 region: CASCPVPGELFF. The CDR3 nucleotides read TGTGCCAGCTGTCCCGTTCCCGGGGAGCTGTTTTTT.

The CDR3 here is CASSLSRGQPQHF. In DNA form, the CDR3 reads TGCGCCAGCAGCTTGTCTAGAGGGCAGCCCCAGCATTTT. The chain couples TRBV5-1 to TRBJ1-5; D uncertain. The CDR3 runs to 13 residues. V lost 1 base to trimming and J lost 7 bases, with 9 bases between them. The germline CDR1 and CDR2 sequences are SGHRS and YFSETQ.

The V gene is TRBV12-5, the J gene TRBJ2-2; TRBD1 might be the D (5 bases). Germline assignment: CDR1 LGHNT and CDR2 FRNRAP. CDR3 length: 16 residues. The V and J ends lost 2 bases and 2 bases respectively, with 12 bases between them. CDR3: CASGLPRQSNTGELFF. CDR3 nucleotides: TGTGCTAGTGGTTTGCCCAGACAGAGTAACACCGGGGAGCTGTTTTTT.

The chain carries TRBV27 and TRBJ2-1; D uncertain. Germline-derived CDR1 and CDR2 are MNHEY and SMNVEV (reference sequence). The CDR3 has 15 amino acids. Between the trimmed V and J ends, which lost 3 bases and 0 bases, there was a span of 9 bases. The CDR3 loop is CASSFLPSSYNEQFF. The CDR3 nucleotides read TGTGCCAGCAGTTTTCTGCCGAGCTCCTACAATGAGCAGTTCTTC.

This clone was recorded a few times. In DNA form, the CDR3 reads TGCGCCAGCAGCGACGGGACACTGAACACCGGGGAGCTGTTTTTT. Protein product: CASSDGTLNTGELFF. V is TRBV5-1 and J is TRBJ2-2; perhaps TRBD1 as D (6 bases). The CDR3 is made up of 15 amino acids. The V end was cut by 4 bases, the J end by 1 base, with 11 bases between. CDR1 SGHRS and CDR2 YFSETQ come from the germline V gene.

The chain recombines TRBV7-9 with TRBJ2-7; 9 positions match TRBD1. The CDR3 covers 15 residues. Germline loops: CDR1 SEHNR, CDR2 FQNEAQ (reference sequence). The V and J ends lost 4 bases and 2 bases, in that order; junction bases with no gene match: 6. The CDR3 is CASSSPTGGTYEQYF. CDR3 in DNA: TGTGCCAGCAGCTCTCCGACAGGGGGAACCTACGAGCAGTACTTC.

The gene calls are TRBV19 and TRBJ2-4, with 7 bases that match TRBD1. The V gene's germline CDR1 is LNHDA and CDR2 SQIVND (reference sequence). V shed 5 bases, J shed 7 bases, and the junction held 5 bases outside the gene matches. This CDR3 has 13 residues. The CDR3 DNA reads TGTGCCAGTAGTGTGGACAGGTCGAACATTCAGTACTTC. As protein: CASSVDRSNIQYF. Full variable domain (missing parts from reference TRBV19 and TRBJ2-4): DGGITQSPKYLFRKEGQNVTLSCEQNLNHDAMYWYRQDPGQGLRLIYYSQIVNDFQKGDIAEGYSVSREKKESFPLTVTSAQKNPTAFYLCASSVDRSNIQYFGAGTRLSVL.

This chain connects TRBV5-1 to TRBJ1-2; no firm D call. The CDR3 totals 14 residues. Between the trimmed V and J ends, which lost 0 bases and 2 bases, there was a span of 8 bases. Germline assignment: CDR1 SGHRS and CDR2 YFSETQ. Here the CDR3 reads CASSLGGTNYGYTF. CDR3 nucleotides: TGCGCCAGCAGCTTGGGTGGCACCAACTATGGCTACACCTTC.